This TCR beta chain appears in the sequencing data of a study of early T cells in non-severe SARS-CoV-2 infection. Looking at the study overall: Unpaired chains resulted from sequencing bulk RNA of unsorted whole blood.

The germline V gene has CDR1 LGHNT and CDR2 FRNRAP. The CDR3 loop spans 13 amino acids. The V and J ends lost 2 bases and 6 bases respectively, with 10 bases between them. In TCRdb, the 5' RACE reads were re-called with MiXCR into one record per CDR3 protein. The repertoire holds 80,000 or so distinct CDR3 sequences, with about 11% as singletons. This clonotype has just a few counts. The sequencing here drew on whole blood, taken at baseline. The J gene is TRBJ1-1, the V gene TRBV12-5, with D uncertain. This receptor was identified in an adult who was a healthcare worker with PCR-confirmed SARS-CoV-2 infection or an uninfected control (not recorded which). CDR3 loop: CASGLIPAAEAFF. The CDR3 coding sequence is TGTGCTAGTGGTTTGATTCCGGCGGCTGAAGCTTTCTTT.